The present entry profiles one TCR beta chain with its context. Germline CDR1 is MNHNS and CDR2 is SASEGT. The CDR3 contains 16 residues. Trimming took 6 bases from V and 0 from J, leaving 12 bases between them. RNA transcripts were the template for amplifying TCR beta CDR3 regions. The primer set for the first-round RT-PCR of the TCR CDR3 was HTBI. Via MiXCR, TCRdb re-called the multiplex PCR reads, giving one row per CDR3 protein. Of about 610,000 distinct CDR3 sequences in the sample, under 15% were seen once. Each person with ophthalmopathy scored at least 3 on the Clinical Activity Score, reached NOSPECS grade 4 or higher, and had been ill under 3 months. It was uncontrolled infection, other autoimmune disease, pregnancy or lactation that excluded patients. This entry comes from a study of T cells in Graves' hyperthyroidism and ophthalmopathy.

The sequencing input was blood. This sequence originates from a woman aged 40 to 50 with Graves' ophthalmopathy. The chain combines TRBV6-1 with TRBJ2-6; perhaps TRBD1 as D (5 bases). The CDR3 nucleotides are TGTGCCAGCAGACAGAGACAGAGCTCTGGGGCCAACGTCCTGACTTTC. Its translation is CASRQRQSSGANVLTF.